This T cell receptor beta chain was profiled in a study of blood T cell repertoires in COVID-19. Across the study: Samples of COVID-19 (acute and convalescent) were obtained from the United States, Italy and Spain. The analysed material was cDNA or gDNA that came from T cells, B-cell-depleted T cells, or PBMCs.

In the authors' workflow: Counts of nucleated cells, estimated from reference gene primer amplification, were obtained. The assay was immunoSEQ multiplex PCR, and TCRdb's table has in-frame clones only and misses some. The V and J calls and clone size come from that table; D and trimming were worked out from the DNA. The table records about 190,000 clones, less than 90% of them present only once. Between the trimmed V and J ends, which lost 4 bases and 6 bases, there was a span of 6 bases. Germline-derived CDR1 and CDR2 are SGHRS and YFSETQ. The CDR3 length is 11 residues. Details on this clone: In the same sample, other DNA sequences code for this CDR3.

V and J are TRBV5-1 and TRBJ2-3; weak D call: TRBD2 (5 bases). Sample: peripheral blood. The sequence was obtained from a man aged 70 or older with active or convalescent COVID-19. The CDR3 bases are TGCGCCAGCAGCCCGGGGGATACGCAGTATTTT. Its protein is CASSPGDTQYF.